These 4 T cell receptor beta chains originate from one sample sequenced in a study of blood T cell repertoires in COVID-19. TCRdb's copy holds only in-frame clones and misses some; the assay was immunoSEQ multiplex PCR. The data hold about 190,000 clones, with roughly 86% observed a single time. What was sequenced was peripheral blood. Source of these receptors: an older woman with active or convalescent COVID-19.

In this sample, this clone turned up a few times. V is TRBV6-6 and J is TRBJ1-2; TRBD1 is a possible D gene (6 bases). The CDR3 consists of 13 residues. CDR1 and CDR2 (germline): MNHNY, SVGAGI (reference sequence). Trimming left V 6 bases short and J 4 bases short, with 12 bases between. The CDR3 region is CASSPETGYGYTF. In DNA form, the CDR3 reads TGTGCCAGCAGCCCTGAGACAGGCTATGGCTACACCTTC.

This clone occurred a few times. This chain links TRBV15 with TRBJ2-6; D ambiguous. CDR3 length: 13 amino acids. The V and J ends lost 5 bases and 4 bases respectively, with 6 bases between them. Looked up from germline, CDR1 is LNHNV and CDR2 is YYDKDF (reference sequence). CDR3 in DNA: TGTGCCACCAGCGGCCCAGGGGCCAACGTCCTGACTTTC. It codes for CATSGPGANVLTF.

The chain links TRBV18 to TRBJ2-7; D may be TRBD2 (5 bases). The CDR3 loop spans 13 amino acids. V lost 2 bases, J lost 5 bases, and 10 bases lay in between. The V gene's germline CDR1 is KGHSH and CDR2 LQKENI. The CDR3 bases are TGTGCCAGCTCACCAATGGGAGAGGACGAGCAGTACTTC. This sequence encodes CASSPMGEDEQYF.

The chain combines TRBV7-8 with TRBJ2-1; the D gene is possibly TRBD2 (6 bases). The CDR3 has 15 amino acids. The V gene's germline CDR1 is SGHVS and CDR2 FQNEAQ. V gave up 5 bases and J gave up 4 bases, with 15 bases separating them. The CDR3 DNA reads TGTGCCAGCAGCCCAGAGCGGACTACTTACAATGAGCAGTTCTTC. As protein: CASSPERTTYNEQFF.